This T cell receptor beta chain was identified during a study of blood T cell repertoires in COVID-19. Across the study: There were acute and convalescent COVID-19 samples, and they came from the United States, Italy and Spain.

Generated by immunoSEQ multiplex PCR, the TCRdb table keeps only in-frame clones and is missing some. The sample gives about 200,000 clones, 84% of which show up once; 6.5% to 9.5% is in the top ten. Assignment of participants to cohorts was predicated upon participant-reported clinical history. The CDR3 sequence is 16 residues long. V shed 1 base and J shed 4 bases, with 14 bases lying between them. Per the germline V gene, CDR1 is SGHTA and CDR2 is FQGNSA. The chain recombines TRBV7-2 with TRBJ2-1; D not resolved. The receptor's source is a man aged 40-55 years who had recovered from COVID-19. The sequenced sample was PBMCs or T cells enriched from blood (not recorded which). The DNA of the CDR3 is TGTGCCAGCAGCTTAGGAGGCACGAGAACTTACAATGAGCAGTTCTTC. Its protein product is CASSLGGTRTYNEQFF. The variable domain in full, with the rest retrieved from reference TRBV7-2 and TRBJ2-1, is GAGVSQSPSNKVTEKGKDVELRCDPISGHTALYWYRQSLGQGLEFLIYFQGNSAPDKSGLPSDRFSAERTGGSVSTLTIQRTQQEDSAVYLCASSLGGTRTYNEQFFGPGTRLTVL.